Presented here are 5 T cell receptor beta chains from one specimen sequenced in a study of T cells in Graves' hyperthyroidism and ophthalmopathy. Amplification of TCR beta CDR3 regions was performed using RNA transcripts as template. The study used the HTBI primer set for a first-round RT-PCR of the TCR CDR3. MiXCR, applied by TCRdb to the multiplex PCR reads, yields one record per CDR3 protein. The sample consists of under 800,000 distinct CDR3 sequences, 14% of them appearing once. The sequencing sample was made of blood. These receptors were taken from a woman in her late teens or twenties with Graves' hyperthyroidism.

This clonotype showed up just a few times. This chain uses TRBV4-1 with TRBJ2-2, with D possibly matching TRBD2 (6 bases). V was pared by 5 bases and J by 4 bases, with 8 bases between. This CDR3 has 13 amino acids. The germline gives CDR1 MGHRA, CDR2 YSYEKL. CDR3 coding DNA: TGCGCCAGCAGCTGGGGGGTCACCGGGGAGCTGTTTTTT. Translating it yields CASSWGVTGELFF.

This clonotype was counted at least ten times. The rearrangement joins TRBV18 to TRBJ1-1; no definite D call. Germline CDR1 reads KGHSH; CDR2 reads LQKENI. This CDR3 is 13 amino acids long. V gave up 3 bases and J gave up 5 bases, with 10 bases separating them. CDR3: CASSPGIGTEAFF. The CDR3, as DNA: TGTGCCAGCTCACCGGGGATCGGGACTGAAGCTTTCTTT. The whole variable domain, filled in from reference TRBV18 and TRBJ1-1, reads NAGVMQNPRHLVRRRGQEARLRCSPMKGHSHVYWYRQLPEEGLKFMVYLQKENIIDESGMPKERFSAEFPKEGPSILRIQQVVRGDSAAYFCASSPGIGTEAFFGQGTRLTVV.

This clonotype was seen many times. The gene calls are TRBV29-1 and TRBJ2-2, with TRBD2 matching 11 bases. This CDR3 comprises 17 residues. In germline, CDR1 is SQVTM, CDR2 ANQGSEA. With 4 bases clipped from V and 5 bases from J, the junction kept 12 bases outside the gene matches. CDR3 bases: TGCAGCGTTGGGCTGAATCTAGCGGGAGGTAGTACCGGGGAGCTGTTTTTT. Protein product: CSVGLNLAGGSTGELFF.

The sample holds many counts of this clonotype. The V and J genes are TRBV12-3 or TRBV12-4 and TRBJ2-5, with D possibly matching TRBD2 (6 bases). The CDR3 has 13 residues. V was clipped by 3 bases and J by 4 bases, with 9 bases between them. Here the CDR3 DNA reads TGTGCCAGCAGTTTGGAGGGGATAGAGACCCAGTACTTC. It encodes CASSLEGIETQYF.

The chain couples TRBV10-1 to TRBJ2-1; D perhaps matches TRBD2 (6 bases). The V and J ends lost 9 bases and 10 bases respectively, with 16 bases between them. CDR3 length: 12 residues. The germline gives CDR1 WNHNN, CDR2 SYGVQD (reference sequence). The CDR3 loop reads CASRDSLGEQFF. In DNA form, the CDR3 reads TGCGCCAGTCGGGACTCCTTGGGAGAGCAGTTCTTC.